The rows below give T cell receptor beta chains drawn from one sample of a study of blood T cell repertoires in COVID-19. The method was immunoSEQ multiplex PCR; TCRdb's version includes in-frame clones alone and lacks a portion of them. The sample records roughly 260,000 clones, about 90% being singletons. The sequenced sample was PBMCs or T cells enriched from blood (not recorded which). The receptor set was obtained from a woman aged 18-29 years who had recovered from COVID-19. Each CDR3 is given with its conserved first and last residue. Clone size is stated in some rows and not others, as once, few, many or a class when expanded.

clone size	V gene	J gene	CDR3 protein
once	TRBV5-1	TRBJ1-1	CASSLGEFTEAFF
.	TRBV11-3	TRBJ1-1	CASSLKQIVRQGYTEAFF
few	TRBV19	TRBJ2-2	CASSIVAAGGLNTGELFF
once	TRBV29-1	TRBJ1-1	CSVYRGLSTEAFF
.	TRBV11-2	TRBJ2-2	CASSLAGGPNGELFF
.	TRBV5-1	TRBJ2-3	CASSWTRQVRDTQYF
.	TRBV28	TRBJ2-7	CASSLGTGNYEQYF
.	TRBV6-5	TRBJ2-7	CASSYSNVYLYEQYF
.	TRBV7-3	TRBJ1-1	CASSKTRTAMNTEAFF
.	TRBV4-1	TRBJ2-7	CASSQDPGRGQYEQYF
.	TRBV9	TRBJ1-2	CASSLRGSSLYGYTF
.	TRBV5-1	TRBJ2-7	CASTRALPYPICEQYF
.	TRBV7-9	TRBJ2-3	CASSPTGGRTDTQYF
.	TRBV9	TRBJ2-2	CASSVGLLANTGELFF
.	TRBV11-3	TRBJ2-7	CASSDRSSYEQYF
.	TRBV19	TRBJ1-5	CASSMSPTVNQPQHF
.	TRBV28	TRBJ2-2	CASSLGGVVTGELFF
.	TRBV3-1/TRBV3-2	TRBJ1-3	CASRDQGVAGNTIYF
.	TRBV2	TRBJ1-4	CASSDLATNEKLFF
.	TRBV29-1	TRBJ1-2	CSGGTGGLGGYTF
.	TRBV28	TRBJ1-2	CASRALKGYTF
.	TRBV4-1	TRBJ2-1	CASSQDLQGLGNEQFF
.	TRBV4-3	TRBJ1-4	CASSQDLTGLMGANEKLFF